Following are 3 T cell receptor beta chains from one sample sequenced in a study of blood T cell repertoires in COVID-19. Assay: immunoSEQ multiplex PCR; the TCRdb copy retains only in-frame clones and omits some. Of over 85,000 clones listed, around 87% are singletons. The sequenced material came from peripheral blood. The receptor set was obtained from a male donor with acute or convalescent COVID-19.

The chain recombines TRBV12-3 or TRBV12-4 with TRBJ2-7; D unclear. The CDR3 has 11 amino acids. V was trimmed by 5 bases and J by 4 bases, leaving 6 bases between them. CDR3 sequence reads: CASSQKYEQYF. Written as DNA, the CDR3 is TGTGCCAGCAGTCAGAAGTACGAGCAGTACTTC.

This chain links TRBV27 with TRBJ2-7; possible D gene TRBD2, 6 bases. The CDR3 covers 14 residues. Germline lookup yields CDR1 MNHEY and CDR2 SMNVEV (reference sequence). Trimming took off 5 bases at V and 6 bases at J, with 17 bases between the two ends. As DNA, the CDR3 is TGTGCCAGCAGTCCCGGGACTTGGGCCTCCGAGCAGTACTTC. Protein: CASSPGTWASEQYF.

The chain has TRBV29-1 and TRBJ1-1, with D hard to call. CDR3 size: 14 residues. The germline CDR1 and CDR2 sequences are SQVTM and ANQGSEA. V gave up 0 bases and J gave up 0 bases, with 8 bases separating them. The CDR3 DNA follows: TGCAGCGTTGAAGATGGGCCGTTGAACACTGAAGCTTTCTTT. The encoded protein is CSVEDGPLNTEAFF.